Below, 10 T cell receptor beta chains from the same sample are listed, as sequenced in a study of blood T cells in healthy people across ages. Through a sample-barcoded 5' primer and a J-beta primer mix, a second PCR was run for about 6 to 11 cycles. TCRdb ran MiXCR on the 5' RACE reads and lists one entry per CDR3 protein. The sample records some 940,000 distinct CDR3 sequences, roughly 29% being singletons. The same data also went into a second study, on T cells of mothers and their children.

The sample consisted of blood. These receptors were obtained from a woman aged 40 to 49 in good health.

This clonotype was seen more than once but under ten times. The rearrangement links TRBV12-3 or TRBV12-4 to TRBJ1-4; TRBD1 might be the D (6 bases). The germline V and J ends were trimmed by 6 bases and 5 bases, with 19 bases remaining between them. This CDR3 is 16 amino acids long. CDR3 in amino acids: CASSWAWGAPNEKLFF. The CDR3, as DNA: TGTGCCAGCAGCTGGGCATGGGGGGCCCCGAATGAAAAACTGTTTTTT.

In its sample, this clonotype was seen a few times. The chain joins TRBV27 to TRBJ1-6, with D unresolved. Germline V gene data show CDR1 as MNHEY and CDR2 as SMNVEV (reference sequence). Trimming stripped 2 bases from V and 9 bases from J, with 14 bases between. The CDR3 length is 15 residues. CDR3 nucleotides: TGTGCCAGCAGTTTAAGCTCAGGAGGGATTTCACCCCTCCACTTT. This gives the protein CASSLSSGGISPLHF.

The V call is TRBV12-5, the J call TRBJ2-7, with unresolved D. From germline, CDR1 is LGHNT and CDR2 FRNRAP. V shed 6 bases and J shed 0 bases, with 9 bases lying between them. The length of the CDR3 is 13 residues. CDR3 region: CASGLDGSYEQYF. CDR3 in DNA: TGTGCTAGTGGCCTCGACGGCTCCTACGAGCAGTACTTC.

Note on this clonotype: One end of the junction does not line up with germline, which may come from a read error. V gene TRBV7-7 combines with J gene TRBJ2-3; possible D gene TRBD1, 5 bases. The germline gives CDR1 SSHAT, CDR2 FNYEAQ (reference sequence). This CDR3 has 16 residues. This CDR3 is CASSSKGREGTDTQYF. For the CDR3, the DNA is TGTGCTAGCAGCTCAAAGGGCAGGGAAGGCACAGATACGCAGTATTTT. The full variable domain, its missing parts supplied by reference TRBV7-7 and TRBJ2-3, is GAGVSQSPRYKVTKRGQDVTLRCDPISSHATLYWYQQALGQGPEFLTYFNYEAQPDKSGLPSDRFSAERPEGSISTLTIQRTEQRDSAMYRCASSSKGREGTDTQYFGPGTRLTVL.

The CDR3 nucleotides read TGTGCCAGCACCAGAAACGGACTCTACGAGCAGTACTTC. Encoded protein: CASTRNGLYEQYF. This chain connects TRBV6-1 to TRBJ2-4, with a tentative D call TRBD2 (5 bases). The J call may be wrong; the DNA end is better matched by TRBJ2-7. Germline CDR1 is MNHNS and CDR2 is SASEGT. This CDR3 is 13 amino acids long.

To note about this clonotype: A much larger clone lies one base from this, so it may be a read error. DNA of the CDR3: TGTGCCACCTCGACAGGGATGAACAGTGAAGCTTTCTTT. Encoded protein: CATSTGMNSEAFF. The V call is TRBV10-3, the J call TRBJ1-1, with 7 bases identical to TRBD1. The CDR3 sequence is 13 residues long. Germline CDR1 reads ENHRY; CDR2 reads SYGVKD.

At least ten counts were recorded for this clonotype. CDR3 nucleotide sequence: TGTGCCAGCAGCGTAGTAAACAGCGGCGAGCAGTACTTC. This translates into CASSVVNSGEQYF. The chain carries TRBV9 and TRBJ2-7, with D possibly TRBD2 on 5 matching bases. CDR1 is SGDLS and CDR2 is YYNGEE in the germline V gene. Trimming cost V 0 bases and J 6 bases, with 10 bases left between them. CDR3 length: 13 amino acids.

The chain employs TRBV28 and TRBJ2-3; 7 bases are a match to TRBD1. J was trimmed by 5 bases and V by 4 bases; bases with no gene match: 9. CDR1 and CDR2 (germline): MDHEN, SYDVKM. This CDR3 has 15 amino acids. Here the CDR3 reads CASSSDRRFKDTQYF. DNA of the CDR3: TGTGCCAGCAGTTCGGACAGGCGTTTTAAAGATACGCAGTATTTT.

Remarks on this clonotype: Compared with germline, one end of the junction differs, possibly owing to a read error. J is TRBJ2-3 and V is TRBV3-1, with D unresolved. CDR3 length: 17 amino acids. The germline V gene encodes CDR1 LGHDT and CDR2 YNNKEL (reference sequence). The CDR3 is CASSHRSAYIGTDMQYF. CDR3 in DNA: TGTGCCAGCAGCCATCGATCGGCGTACATCGGCACAGATATGCAGTATTTT.

This clonotype was seen more than once but under ten times. This sequence joins TRBV10-3 and TRBJ2-3, with D perhaps TRBD1 or TRBD2 (5 bases each). The ends were cut back, 8 bases at V and 1 base at J, with 10 bases in the middle. Germline V CDR1 and CDR2: ENHRY, SYGVKD. This CDR3 comprises 13 residues. The CDR3 region is CAIGLGGTDTQYF. CDR3 bases: TGTGCCATCGGGCTGGGGGGCACAGATACGCAGTATTTT.